These 5 T cell receptor beta chains originate from one sample sequenced in a study of beta chain features in type 1 diabetes (dated by TCRdb to 2016 to 2018). Results the study describes overall, beyond this receptor: A moderate but significant shortening of TCRB CDR3 length was observed in type 1 diabetes patients in all four CD4+ subsets.

Libraries were made using the immunoSEQ multiplex PCR assay. The entire amount of isolated RNA was reverse transcribed using the High Capacity cDNA Reverse Transcription Kit, so the sequenced TCRB transcripts were expressed ones. The clones in this table, taken by TCRdb from immuneACCESS, are in-frame only. Not every clone is retained; where verified, under half of the shortfall comes from an unresolved V gene, and the cause of the rest is unknown. The sample table records about 340,000 clones; approximately 10% of these occur just once. The ten biggest clones cover about 1% of the sample. These receptors have no identified antigens. Material for sequencing was central memory CD4+ T cells from blood. The receptors originated from a man between 25 and 39 years old with type 1 diabetes.

This clone has ten or more counts. The rearrangement joins TRBV5-6 to TRBJ2-6; D gene unclear. Trimming took 1 base from V and 0 from J, leaving 8 bases between them. The germline gives CDR1 SGHDT, CDR2 YYEEEE. This CDR3 region has 16 residues. The CDR3 loop reads CASSLRRTSGANVLTF. The CDR3, as DNA: TGTGCCAGCAGCTTGCGACGGACCTCTGGGGCCAACGTCCTGACTTTC.

This clone was observed many times. The V call is TRBV4-3, the J call TRBJ2-2; 9 nucleotides align to TRBD2. The trim removed 0 bases at V and 7 bases at J, leaving 15 bases unmatched. This CDR3 has 19 residues. The germline V gene has CDR1 LGHNA and CDR2 YSLEER. This chain's CDR3 is CASSQDPAGGRYSNGELFF. CDR3 DNA sequence: TGCGCCAGCAGCCAAGACCCAGCGGGGGGCCGATACTCCAACGGGGAGCTGTTTTTT.

This clone was picked up many times. The genes are TRBV19 and TRBJ2-1, with TRBD1 matching 7 bases. Germline assignment: CDR1 LNHDA and CDR2 SQIVND (reference sequence). The CDR3 sequence is 14 residues long. The V gene end was trimmed by 4 bases and the J gene end by 9 bases; junction bases not matched to a gene: 9. CDR3 bases: TGTGCCAGTAGTAACGACAGGGAAAGGGTTGAGCAGTTCTTC. Residues: CASSNDRERVEQFF. Looking up the rest from reference TRBV19 and TRBJ2-1 gives the full variable domain: DGGITQSPKYLFRKEGQNVTLSCEQNLNHDAMYWYRQDPGQGLRLIYYSQIVNDFQKGDIAEGYSVSREKKESFPLTVTSAQKNPTAFYLCASSNDRERVEQFFGPGTRLTVL.

On this clone: One end of the junction is discordant with germline, which a read error may explain. The V call is TRBV25-1, the J call TRBJ2-3; D tentatively reads TRBD1 or TRBD2 (6 bases each). This CDR3 has 14 residues. Per the germline V gene, CDR1 is MGHDK and CDR2 is SYGVNS. CDR3 amino acids: CASSDLGGQDTQYF. The CDR3 DNA follows: TGTGCCAGCAGTGACCTGGGGGGCCAAGATACGCAGTATTTC.

The chain recombines TRBV11-2 with TRBJ1-5, with a weak D call TRBD1 (5 bases). The germline CDR1 and CDR2 sequences are SGHAT and FQNNGV. Deletions cut 2 bases from V and 6 bases from J, with 5 bases between. The CDR3 totals 12 residues. The CDR3 region is CASSLQGQPQHF. Written as DNA, the CDR3 is TGTGCCAGCAGCTTACAGGGTCAGCCCCAGCATTTT.